The 22 T cell receptor beta chains presented below share a single source sample, sequenced in a study of CD8+CD57+ T cells in acquired aplastic anemia. In patients chosen for sequencing, flow cytometry had shown CD8+CD57+ cell expansion. Genomic DNA templated the TCR beta VDJ and CDR3 profiling. TCRdb re-called the reads with MiXCR, one entry per CDR3 protein. The data show roughly 190,000 distinct CDR3 sequences, more than 45% seen once. Material for sequencing was sorted CD4+, CD8+, or CD8+CD57+ T cells (not recorded which) from PBMCs. Source of these receptors: a human donor with aplastic anemia.

The chain is built from TRBV7-4 and TRBJ2-7, with a tentative D call TRBD1 (6 bases). CDR3 size: 17 residues. The V end was cut by 7 bases, the J end by 2 bases, with 24 bases between. Germline lookup yields CDR1 SGHVT and CDR2 SQSDAQ. This CDR3 reads CASIRRLTQDRAYEQYF. The CDR3 DNA is TGTGCCAGCATCCGCCGCCTAACCCAGGACAGAGCCTACGAGCAGTACTTC.

The J gene is TRBJ2-3, the V gene TRBV7-8; 7 bases map to TRBD2. This CDR3 comprises 15 residues. The J segment lost 0 bases and the V segment lost 5 bases, leaving 5 bases of the junction unmatched. Germline V gene data show CDR1 as SGHVS and CDR2 as FQNEAQ. In DNA, the CDR3 is TGTGCCAGCAGCCCGGGGGGAGCTAGCACAGATACGCAGTATTTT. Its translation is CASSPGGASTDTQYF.

This clonotype was picked up many times. The V and J genes are TRBV29-1 and TRBJ2-1, with D possibly being TRBD1 (5 bases). Germline-derived CDR1 and CDR2 are SQVTM and ANQGSEA. The ends were cut back, 7 bases at V and 0 bases at J, with 13 bases in the middle. The CDR3 spans 14 residues. The CDR3 protein is CSDWTPTSYNEQFF. The CDR3 bases are TGCAGCGACTGGACACCTACCTCCTACAATGAGCAGTTCTTC.

This clonotype came up a few times. The chain is built from TRBV2 and TRBJ1-1, with no clear D. Trimming took 6 bases from V and 1 from J, leaving 12 bases between them. The length of the CDR3 is 14 residues. Looked up from germline, CDR1 is SNHLY and CDR2 is FYNNEI. CDR3 sequence (DNA): TGTGCCAGCAGGCCGGAGTACGGGAACACTGAAGCTTTCTTT. Protein sequence: CASRPEYGNTEAFF.

In this sample, this clonotype turned up many times. The CDR3 reads CASSLRGAAGELFF. In nucleotides, the CDR3 is TGTGCCAGCAGCTTACGTGGGGCGGCCGGGGAGCTGTTTTTT. The rearrangement uses TRBV13 and TRBJ2-2, with a possible D match to TRBD1 (5 bases). Germline CDR1 reads PRHDT; CDR2 reads FYEKMQ (reference sequence). Deletions cut 2 bases from V and 6 bases from J, with 10 bases between. This CDR3 spans 14 amino acids.

The V call is TRBV20-1, the J call TRBJ1-4, with 9 bases fitting TRBD1. Germline lookup yields CDR1 DFQATT and CDR2 SNEGSKA (reference sequence). The CDR3 runs 14 residues. With 6 bases clipped from V and 7 bases from J, the junction kept 9 bases outside the gene matches. The CDR3 DNA reads TGCAGTGCGAACTACAGGGGGCCGGGTGAAAAACTGTTTTTT. It specifies CSANYRGPGEKLFF.

The chain carries TRBV6-4 and TRBJ2-1; 14 bases are a match to TRBD2. Trimming cost V 4 bases and J 7 bases; bases outside gene matches: 0. The CDR3 length is 14 residues. Germline values: CDR1 MRHNA, CDR2 SNTAGT. CDR3 nucleotides: TGTGCCAGCAGTGGACTAGCGGGGGGGAATGAGCAGTTCTTC. Its translation is CASSGLAGGNEQFF.

The table lists this clonotype with a few counts. The chain uses TRBV12-3 or TRBV12-4 and TRBJ2-1; no definite D call. The CDR3 covers 18 residues. The V and J ends lost 4 bases and 0 bases respectively, with 19 bases between them. CDR3 sequence reads: CASSSPGVALSSYNEQFF. In nucleotides, the CDR3 is TGTGCCAGCAGTTCTCCAGGAGTCGCGCTTAGCTCCTACAATGAGCAGTTCTTC.

V gene TRBV19 combines with J gene TRBJ1-2; perhaps TRBD1 as D (5 bases). The CDR3 has 12 residues. Germline CDR1 LNHDA, CDR2 SQIVND (reference sequence). Trimming took off 5 bases at V and 6 bases at J, with 10 bases between the two ends. The CDR3 is CASSRPTDGYTF. CDR3 bases: TGTGCCAGTAGTCGTCCGACAGATGGCTACACCTTC.

The chain links TRBV11-1 to TRBJ2-1; weak D call: TRBD1 (5 bases). With 4 bases removed from V and 8 bases from J, the gap between germline ends came to 21 bases. This CDR3 has 16 amino acids. Germline V gene data show CDR1 as SGHAT and CDR2 as FQDESV (reference sequence). The CDR3 here is CASSSRTAKGVDEQFF. CDR3 bases: TGTGCCAGCAGCTCGCGGACGGCTAAAGGGGTCGATGAGCAGTTCTTC.

This clonotype was recorded at least ten times. This chain connects TRBV12-3 or TRBV12-4 to TRBJ1-5; D is ambiguous. V lost 4 bases and J lost 0, with 7 bases in between. CDR3 length equals 14 residues. CDR3 in DNA: TGTGCCAGCAGTTCCTTACATAGCAATCAGCCCCAGCATTTT. Its protein product is CASSSLHSNQPQHF.

This clonotype was observed a few times. V is TRBV15 and J is TRBJ2-1, with D perhaps matching TRBD2 (6 bases). The V gene's germline CDR1 is LNHNV and CDR2 YYDKDF (reference sequence). With 4 bases removed from V and 10 bases from J, the gap between germline ends came to 11 bases. The CDR3 is made up of 12 amino acids. DNA of the CDR3: TGTGCCACCAGCAAGCGACTAGAGGAGCAGTTCTTC. Protein: CATSKRLEEQFF.

This clonotype was seen many times. The gene calls are TRBV5-1 and TRBJ1-6; 7 bases are shared with TRBD1. The CDR3 loop spans 17 amino acids. Germline V gene data show CDR1 as SGHRS and CDR2 as YFSETQ. With 5 bases clipped from V and 9 bases from J, the junction kept 17 bases outside the gene matches. DNA of the CDR3: TGCGCCAGCAGGTGGAACCCGAACGACAGGGACCGTTCACCCCTCCACTTT. Residues: CASRWNPNDRDRSPLHF.

This clonotype was recorded many times. V and J are TRBV4-1 and TRBJ2-1; the D gene is possibly TRBD2 (6 bases). The CDR3 length is 13 residues. Trimming cost V 6 bases and J 2 bases, with 8 bases left between them. CDR1 MGHRA and CDR2 YSYEKL come from the germline V gene. The CDR3, as DNA: TGCGCCAGCAGTGGACTACCCTACAATGAGCAGTTCTTC. The encoded protein is CASSGLPYNEQFF.

V gene TRBV2 combines with J gene TRBJ1-1; D remains unclear. Trimming left V 7 bases short and J 3 bases short, with 15 bases between. Germline CDR1 reads SNHLY; CDR2 reads FYNNEI. CDR3 size: 14 residues. The CDR3 loop is CASNGAPWDTEAFF. The CDR3 bases are TGTGCCAGCAACGGCGCCCCGTGGGACACTGAAGCTTTCTTT.

Many counts were recorded for this clonotype. The chain links TRBV5-6 to TRBJ1-2, with TRBD1 matching 7 bases. This CDR3 comprises 15 residues. Per the germline V gene, CDR1 is SGHDT and CDR2 is YYEEEE. V dropped 4 bases and J dropped 4; count of bases not matched to a gene: 10. As DNA, the CDR3 is TGTGCCAGCAGCCACACATGGGACAGTCTCTATGGCTACACCTTC. It is translated as CASSHTWDSLYGYTF.

The genes are TRBV11-2 and TRBJ2-7; D possibly corresponds to TRBD1 (5 bases). Trimming shortened V by 5 bases and J by 2 bases, and 10 bases separated the two germline ends. The length of the CDR3 is 13 residues. Per germline, CDR1 SGHAT and CDR2 FQNNGV. The DNA for the CDR3 is TGTGCCAGCAGCACGAAAGGGGCCTACGAGCAGTACTTC. Translation: CASSTKGAYEQYF.

The table lists this clonotype with many counts. The chain couples TRBV9 to TRBJ2-7; possibly TRBD2 for D (6 bases). Germline V gene data show CDR1 as SGDLS and CDR2 as YYNGEE. This CDR3 has 15 residues. The V gene lost 0 bases and the J gene lost 2 bases, with 12 bases spanning the gap. DNA of the CDR3: TGTGCCAGCAGCGTAGCAGGGCGGGGAACCTACGAGCAGTACTTC. The encoded protein is CASSVAGRGTYEQYF. The full variable domain, its missing parts supplied by reference TRBV9 and TRBJ2-7, is DSGVTQTPKHLITATGQRVTLRCSPRSGDLSVYWYQQSLDQGLQFLIQYYNGEERAKGNILERFSAQQFPDLHSELNLSSLELGDSALYFCASSVAGRGTYEQYFGPGTRLTVT.

The V and J genes are TRBV28 and TRBJ2-7; 12 bases are a match to TRBD1. The CDR3 runs to 15 residues. V lost 4 bases, J lost 6 bases, and 7 bases stayed unmatched. Germline loops: CDR1 MDHEN, CDR2 SYDVKM. Here the CDR3 reads CASSSSGTGGSEQYF. The CDR3 DNA follows: TGTGCCAGCAGTTCCTCCGGGACAGGGGGCTCCGAGCAGTACTTC.

As for this clonotype: Since no conserved phenylalanine or tryptophan closes the CDR3, a read error is the likely cause. J is TRBJ1-1 and V is TRBV5-1; a weak D match, TRBD1 (5 bases). With 4 bases removed from V and 0 bases from J, the gap between germline ends came to 13 bases. This CDR3 contains 15 residues. Germline V gene data show CDR1 as SGHRS and CDR2 as YFSETQ. Written as DNA, the CDR3 is TGCGCCAGCAGCCCGGGACGGGGAATGAACACTGAAGCTTTCTCT. As protein: CASSPGRGMNTEAFS.

This clonotype was recorded a few times. The chain employs TRBV24-1 and TRBJ2-7, with a weak D call TRBD2 (6 bases). This CDR3 is built from 13 residues. Trimming took off 6 bases at V and 4 bases at J, with 12 bases between the two ends. The germline V gene encodes CDR1 KGHDR and CDR2 SFDVKD. The CDR3 loop is CATSLGGKYEQYF. For the CDR3, the DNA is TGTGCCACCAGTCTCGGGGGAAAATACGAGCAGTACTTC.

This clonotype was seen repeatedly, ten times or more. The rearrangement links TRBV5-1 to TRBJ2-2; D gene ambiguous. V was pared by 4 bases and J by 0 bases, with 13 bases between. The germline V gene has CDR1 SGHRS and CDR2 YFSETQ. This CDR3 has 16 amino acids. Here the CDR3 reads CASSINSNANTGELFF. In nucleotides, the CDR3 is TGCGCCAGCAGCATTAACTCCAACGCGAACACCGGGGAGCTGTTTTTT.